This TCR beta chain was captured in a study of T cells in Graves' hyperthyroidism and ophthalmopathy. Study conclusions and caveats: Expanded thyroid clonotypes (above 0.001) were mostly also found in blood.

Amplified TCR beta CDR3 regions came from RNA transcripts. The primer set for the first-round RT-PCR of the TCR CDR3 was HTBI. From the multiplex PCR reads, TCRdb called clonotypes with MiXCR, one entry per CDR3 protein. The sample includes fewer than 650,000 distinct CDR3 sequences, roughly 15% of them seen just once. Notes on this clonotype: Its specificity is not known. This may be a read error: a much more frequent sequence differs by one nucleotide.

Patients aged 18 to 65 had newly diagnosed hyperthyroidism lasting under 2 months. CDR3 length: 15 amino acids. Looked up from germline, CDR1 is MNHEY and CDR2 is SMNVEV (reference sequence). This sequence was found in a woman in her forties with Graves' hyperthyroidism. The sequenced sample consisted of blood. V is TRBV27 and J is TRBJ2-7; 12 nucleotides align to TRBD1. The chain's CDR3 is CTSSTGTGGYNEQYF. CDR3 nucleotides: TGTACCAGCAGCACTGGGACAGGGGGCTACAACGAGCAGTACTTC.